The subject of this entry is one TCR beta chain. This sample is part of a study of control samples from healthy donors and cancer patients. Trimming shortened V by 0 bases and J by 0 bases, and 11 bases separated the two germline ends. CDR1 is SGHDN and CDR2 is FVKESK in the germline V gene. CDR3 length: 16 amino acids. Clones were sequenced by immunoSEQ multiplex PCR, and TCRdb holds only the in-frame ones, with some missing. This table has 150,000 to 200,000 clones, approximately 96% appearing once. The receptor was derived from a middle-aged woman in good health. The rearrangement uses TRBV14 and TRBJ1-1; D unclear. Sequenced: blood. The DNA for the CDR3 is TGTGCCAGCAGCCAAGATCTAGGTGTGGTGAACACTGAAGCTTTCTTT. Amino acids: CASSQDLGVVNTEAFF.